These 29 T cell receptor beta chains share one sample of origin, sequenced in a study of follicular helper T cells after annual influenza vaccination. Time point here: 2015-2016 season, pre-vaccination. The method was immunoSEQ multiplex PCR; TCRdb's version includes in-frame clones alone and lacks a portion of them. Among roughly 6,100 clones, roughly four fifths were seen once, and the ten largest hold 0.7% to 0.95%. Sequences were derived from CXCR5- memory CD4+ T cells sorted from blood, sampled on the day of influenza vaccination. The receptors derive from an adult who received the influenza vaccine.

The rearrangement joins TRBV15 to TRBJ1-5; 7 bases match TRBD1. The length of the CDR3 is 15 residues. After removal of 5 bases from V and 6 bases from J, the junction contained 10 bases not matched to a gene. CDR1 LNHNV and CDR2 YYDKDF come from the germline V gene (reference sequence). The CDR3 sequence: CATSVGDSLGQPQHF. The CDR3 DNA sequence: TGTGCCACCAGCGTGGGGGACAGTCTGGGTCAGCCCCAGCATTTT.

J is TRBJ2-4 and V is TRBV4-1, with D possibly matching TRBD1 (5 bases). The CDR3 spans 18 residues. The ends were cut back, 2 bases at V and 0 bases at J, with 17 bases in the middle. The V gene's germline CDR1 is MGHRA and CDR2 YSYEKL. The CDR3 nucleotides are TGCGCCAGCAGCCAACATCTTGACAGAGTATTAGCCAAAAACATTCAGTACTTC. Its translation is CASSQHLDRVLAKNIQYF.

The rearrangement links TRBV7-2 to TRBJ1-2; TRBD1 aligns across 7 bases. Germline CDR1 and CDR2: SGHTA and FQGNSA. The CDR3 is made up of 15 amino acids. V lost 5 bases, J lost 8 bases, and 14 bases stayed unmatched. CDR3 loop: CASSMGQLTRGGYTF. CDR3 coding DNA: TGTGCCAGCAGCATGGGACAGTTAACCCGAGGAGGCTACACCTTC.

The rearrangement links TRBV5-1 to TRBJ2-2, with a weak D call TRBD2 (6 bases). Germline CDR1 SGHRS, CDR2 YFSETQ. V was pared by 4 bases and J by 6 bases, with 16 bases between. This CDR3 comprises 15 residues. The CDR3 is CASSPQRWEAGELFF. CDR3 bases: TGCGCCAGCAGCCCGCAGCGTTGGGAGGCCGGGGAGCTGTTTTTT.

The rearrangement uses TRBV6-1 and TRBJ1-4, with D unclear. V was trimmed by 8 bases and J by 0 bases, leaving 13 bases between them. Germline V lookup: CDR1 MNHNS, CDR2 SASEGT. This CDR3 is built from 15 residues. In DNA form, the CDR3 reads TGTGCCAGCTCGAATACGGGTACAACTAATGAAAAACTGTTTTTT. Encoded protein: CASSNTGTTNEKLFF.

This sequence joins TRBV14 and TRBJ1-1; TRBD1 matches at 7 bases. The length of the CDR3 is 14 residues. V trimming: 3 bases; J trimming: 9 bases; junction bases outside the gene matches: 10. Germline CDR1 is SGHDN and CDR2 is FVKESK. The CDR3 coding sequence is TGTGCCAGCAGCCACACCCGACGACAGGGAAAAGCTTTCTTT. It encodes CASSHTRRQGKAFF.

The V call is TRBV19, the J call TRBJ2-5; 11 nucleotides agree with TRBD1. The J call may be incorrect, as the DNA end agrees better with TRBJ2-7. Germline-derived CDR1 and CDR2 are LNHDA and SQIVND (reference sequence). The CDR3 is 14 amino acids. The CDR3 DNA follows: TGTGCCAGTAGTACCCGGGACAGGGGGGGCGAGCAGTACTTC. It yields the protein CASSTRDRGGEQYF.

This chain uses TRBV2 with TRBJ2-3, with 7 bases that match TRBD2. The CDR3 covers 14 residues. The germline V gene encodes CDR1 SNHLY and CDR2 FYNNEI. Germline trimming cut 10 bases from V and 1 base from J; bases unmatched to any gene: 8. The CDR3: CATVGAGGTDTQYF. In DNA form, the CDR3 reads TGTGCCACCGTTGGGGCGGGGGGCACAGATACGCAGTATTTT.

The chain uses TRBV29-1 and TRBJ2-1; D possibly corresponds to TRBD2 (6 bases). The germline V gene encodes CDR1 SQVTM and CDR2 ANQGSEA. Trimming stripped 7 bases from V and 2 bases from J, with 12 bases between. The CDR3 is 13 residues long. CDR3 region: CSGRDSPYNEQFF. The CDR3 bases are TGCAGCGGAAGGGACTCCCCCTACAATGAGCAGTTCTTC.

The chain employs TRBV10-3 and TRBJ2-2; D call uncertain. Trimming cost V 2 bases and J 4 bases, with 11 bases left between them. Per the germline V gene, CDR1 is ENHRY and CDR2 is SYGVKD. The CDR3 sequence is 15 residues long. The CDR3 DNA follows: TGTGCCATCAGTGAGAGGGCAATCGGCACCGGGGAGCTGTTTTTT. Encoded protein: CAISERAIGTGELFF.

The rearrangement uses TRBV18 and TRBJ2-1, with 12 bases lining up with TRBD2. The V gene end was trimmed by 1 base and the J gene end by 3 bases; junction bases not matched to a gene: 4. Germline V gene lookup returns CDR1 KGHSH and CDR2 LQKENI. This CDR3 spans 17 amino acids. In DNA, the CDR3 is TGTGCCAGCTCACCACGACTAGCGGGGGACCTCTACAATGAGCAGTTCTTC. This codes for CASSPRLAGDLYNEQFF.

V and J are TRBV11-1 and TRBJ2-5; D is undetermined. V lost 1 base to trimming and J lost 5 bases, with 11 bases between them. The CDR3 is 14 residues long. From germline, CDR1 is SGHAT and CDR2 FQDESV (reference sequence). CDR3 region: CASSLGQPGETQYF. The CDR3 DNA reads TGTGCCAGCAGCTTAGGGCAGCCGGGCGAGACCCAGTACTTC.

Details on this clone: One junction end disagrees with the germline gene, perhaps due to a read error. This chain links TRBV7-7 with TRBJ2-3, with 7 bases that match TRBD1. CDR3 length: 14 amino acids. CDR1 is SSHAT, CDR2 FNYEAQ, per germline (reference sequence). Written as DNA, the CDR3 is TGTGCTAGCAGCCCGACGGGACAGCAGAATACGCAGTATTTT. This sequence encodes CASSPTGQQNTQYF.

The V call is TRBV7-3, the J call TRBJ2-7; 7 bases agree with TRBD2. Trimming removed 5 bases from V and 6 bases from J; junction bases left unmatched: 10. There are 14 residues in the CDR3. Germline-derived CDR1 and CDR2 are SGHTA and FQGTGA. CDR3 region: CASSVREDQSEQYF. CDR3 in DNA: TGTGCCAGCAGCGTCCGGGAGGATCAGTCCGAGCAGTACTTC.

The chain uses TRBV11-1 and TRBJ1-1; D is possibly TRBD1 (5 bases). V lost 7 bases and J 0 bases, leaving 12 bases between the germline ends. The CDR3 covers 14 residues. Germline V gene data show CDR1 as SGHAT and CDR2 as FQDESV (reference sequence). CDR3 sequence reads: CASTSGTVNTEAFF. CDR3 nucleotide sequence: TGTGCCAGCACCTCGGGGACTGTGAACACTGAAGCTTTCTTT.

The rearrangement uses TRBV7-2 and TRBJ2-7; D not certain. With 5 bases removed from V and 3 bases from J, the gap between germline ends came to 8 bases. Germline CDR1 reads SGHTA; CDR2 reads FQGNSA. The CDR3 sequence is 12 residues long. CDR3 sequence: CASSRSGYEQYF. CDR3 nucleotides: TGTGCCAGCAGCAGGTCGGGCTACGAGCAGTACTTC.

V usage is TRBV7-9 and J usage is TRBJ2-2, with D uncertain. This CDR3 region has 12 residues. From germline, CDR1 is SEHNR and CDR2 FQNEAQ (reference sequence). The V and J ends lost 4 bases and 8 bases respectively, with 8 bases between them. CDR3 protein: CASSSLSGELFF. CDR3 bases: TGTGCCAGCAGCTCACTTAGTGGGGAGCTGTTTTTT.

The gene calls are TRBV4-1 and TRBJ1-3, with TRBD1 as a possible D gene (5 bases). The CDR3 has 14 amino acids. Germline V gene lookup returns CDR1 MGHRA and CDR2 YSYEKL. V was trimmed by 6 bases and J by 2 bases, leaving 11 bases between them. The DNA for the CDR3 is TGCGCCAGCAGTACGGGGGGTCCTGGAAACACCATATATTTT. It specifies CASSTGGPGNTIYF.

V is TRBV7-9 and J is TRBJ2-7; D assignment may be TRBD1 or TRBD2 (5 bases each). Germline V gives CDR1 SEHNR, CDR2 FQNEAQ (reference sequence). V shed 3 bases and J shed 2 bases, with 8 bases lying between them. The CDR3 spans 13 residues. The CDR3 spells CASSFGTAYEQYF. DNA for the CDR3: TGTGCCAGCAGCTTCGGGACGGCCTACGAGCAGTACTTC.

The V and J genes are TRBV29-1 and TRBJ2-3, with D unresolved. The CDR3 is 14 amino acids. V lost 7 bases, J lost 0 bases, and 14 bases lay in between. Germline loops: CDR1 SQVTM, CDR2 ANQGSEA. The CDR3 loop is CSALVIPSTDTQYF. As DNA, the CDR3 is TGCAGCGCCCTCGTAATCCCTAGCACAGATACGCAGTATTTT.

For the CDR3, the DNA is TGTGCCAGCAGCATCGACGCGAACACTGAAGCTTTCTTT. It is translated as CASSIDANTEAFF. J is TRBJ1-1 and V is TRBV7-9; D uncertain. Per germline, CDR1 SEHNR and CDR2 FQNEAQ (reference sequence). This CDR3 comprises 13 residues. V lost 5 bases and J lost 1, with 8 bases in between.

This clone has a handful of counts. The rearrangement joins TRBV5-1 to TRBJ1-6; D is unresolved. Germline assignment: CDR1 SGHRS and CDR2 YFSETQ. The CDR3 covers 14 residues. Trimming removed 0 bases at V and 6 bases at J, with 7 bases between. CDR3 DNA sequence: TGCGCCAGCAGCTTGGCTCCACCTAATTCACCCCTCCACTTT. This translates into CASSLAPPNSPLHF.

V is TRBV7-2 and J is TRBJ1-2, with 9 bases aligning to TRBD1. This CDR3 region has 16 residues. Germline loops: CDR1 SGHTA, CDR2 FQGNSA. V was pared by 3 bases and J by 8 bases, with 13 bases of the junction left unmatched. The CDR3 DNA sequence: TGTGCCAGCAGCTTTAGCGTAGGACAGGGGTTCTTAGGCTACACCTTC. Translation: CASSFSVGQGFLGYTF.

V and J are TRBV15 and TRBJ2-1; 7 bases line up with TRBD2. The CDR3 sequence is 16 residues long. The V gene end was trimmed by 6 bases and the J gene end by 0 bases; junction bases not matched to a gene: 8. Germline lookup yields CDR1 LNHNV and CDR2 YYDKDF (reference sequence). CDR3 DNA sequence: TGTGCCACCAGTAGCTGGACGGGGGGCTCCTACAATGAGCAGTTCTTC. This gives the protein CATSSWTGGSYNEQFF.

This sequence joins TRBV6-1 and TRBJ1-5; D is undetermined. Germline CDR1 and CDR2: MNHNS and SASEGT. The CDR3 spans 14 residues. V lost 1 base, J lost 6 bases, and 10 bases lay in between. The chain's CDR3 is CASSEGGSPQPQHF. In DNA, the CDR3 is TGTGCCAGCAGTGAAGGGGGTTCGCCTCAGCCCCAGCATTTT.

This chain joins TRBV15 and TRBJ1-2; D perhaps matches TRBD1 (5 bases). Germline V gives CDR1 LNHNV, CDR2 YYDKDF (reference sequence). CDR3 length: 13 amino acids. V lost 1 base, J lost 5 bases, and 8 bases lay in between. This CDR3 reads CATSRVGGYGYTF. The DNA for the CDR3 is TGTGCCACCAGCAGAGTTGGGGGATATGGCTACACCTTC.

The sample holds one count of this clone. Here the CDR3 DNA reads TGCAGCGTTTCGGGGAGGTTAGCCAAAAACATTCAGTACTTC. Its protein is CSVSGRLAKNIQYF. The rearrangement uses TRBV29-1 and TRBJ2-4; possible D gene TRBD2, 6 bases. The CDR3 is 14 amino acids. V lost 5 bases and J 0 bases, leaving 11 bases between the germline ends. Germline V gene lookup returns CDR1 SQVTM and CDR2 ANQGSEA.

This clone showed up just a few times. The chain is built from TRBV9 and TRBJ1-6, with TRBD1 matching over 9 bases. Trimming at V came to 3 bases and at J to 7 bases, leaving 5 bases not matched to a gene. CDR1 and CDR2 from the germline V gene are SGDLS and YYNGEE. The CDR3 is made up of 15 amino acids. In nucleotides, the CDR3 is TGTGCCAGCAGCGCCCGGGACAGGGTAAATTCACCCCTCCACTTT. It is translated as CASSARDRVNSPLHF.

J is TRBJ1-5 and V is TRBV27; D not certain. This CDR3 spans 15 amino acids. Germline CDR1 reads MNHEY; CDR2 reads SMNVEV (reference sequence). V lost 1 base, J lost 11 bases, and 18 bases lay in between. The DNA of the CDR3 is TGTGCCAGCAGTTTATGTGGGGTCAAGCAATCAGCCCAGCATTTT. Amino acid sequence: CASSLCGVKQSAQHF.